The present entry profiles one TCR beta chain with its context. What it recognizes is unknown. Multiplex touch-down PCR with TRB-A/B primers amplified rearranged V-D-J TRB sequences. Each CDR3 protein gets one entry after TCRdb re-called the multiplex PCR reads with MiXCR. This table holds about 760 distinct CDR3 sequences, around 27% found once. These data originate in a study of T cell repertoires in aging, cancer and after chemotherapy. On the study more broadly: Six age groups, ranging from 30 or younger to 70 or older, included the donors. Roughly 10 million TCR reads made up the full dataset. General study findings and limits: Immunological memory after chemotherapy cannot be judged from the repertoire data. In healthy donors, age-related TCR diversity loss mainly reflected lost richness.

CDR3 size: 18 residues. The V gene lost 6 bases and the J gene lost 2 bases, with 23 bases spanning the gap. CDR1 is MNHEY, CDR2 SMNVEV, per germline (reference sequence). TCR beta rearrangements were amplified from peripheral blood genomic DNA. The rearrangement links TRBV27 to TRBJ1-5; weak D call: TRBD1 (6 bases). The source material was blood. The clonotype comes from a human donor with a solid tumor. CDR3 bases: TGTGCCAGCAGACCTCGGCTGGGGGTCAGGGGAGGCAATCAGCCCCAGCATTTT. Amino acid sequence: CASRPRLGVRGGNQPQHF.